The clone carrying this T cell receptor beta chain has a count of ten or more. The antigen is not known. The sample comes from a study of cytomegalovirus exposure and HLA in healthy donors. For the study at large: Of all 370 or so donors who were genotyped, roughly 81% belonged to the Caucasian-associated ancestry cluster.

General study findings and limits: Accurate prediction of HLA-A and HLA-B alleles (for most subjects) was reportedly achieved from TCR beta sequences. Fewer N-insertions (relative to the roughly 700-donor mean) were reportedly seen in an Asian-associated ancestry cluster in a later analysis. A later analysis showed that HLA-associated TCR beta chains had undergone more clonal expansion than equally common others.

Primers: 60 Vbeta forward and 13 Jbeta reverse. Repertoires were generated with immunoSEQ multiplex PCR, while TCRdb's copy carries only in-frame clones and drops some. The sample has over 100,000 clones; around four fifths are singletons. V lost 8 bases to trimming and J lost 6 bases, with 14 bases between them. CDR1 and CDR2 from the germline V gene are MNHNS and SASEGT. The CDR3 totals 14 residues. The V and J genes are TRBV6-1 and TRBJ1-6; no definite D call. Material for sequencing was PBMCs. The receptor's source is a man under 40 in good health and CMV-seronegative. The DNA for the CDR3 is TGTGCCAGCGGCGGGAGATCTTTTAATTCACCCCTCCACTTT. It is translated as CASGGRSFNSPLHF.